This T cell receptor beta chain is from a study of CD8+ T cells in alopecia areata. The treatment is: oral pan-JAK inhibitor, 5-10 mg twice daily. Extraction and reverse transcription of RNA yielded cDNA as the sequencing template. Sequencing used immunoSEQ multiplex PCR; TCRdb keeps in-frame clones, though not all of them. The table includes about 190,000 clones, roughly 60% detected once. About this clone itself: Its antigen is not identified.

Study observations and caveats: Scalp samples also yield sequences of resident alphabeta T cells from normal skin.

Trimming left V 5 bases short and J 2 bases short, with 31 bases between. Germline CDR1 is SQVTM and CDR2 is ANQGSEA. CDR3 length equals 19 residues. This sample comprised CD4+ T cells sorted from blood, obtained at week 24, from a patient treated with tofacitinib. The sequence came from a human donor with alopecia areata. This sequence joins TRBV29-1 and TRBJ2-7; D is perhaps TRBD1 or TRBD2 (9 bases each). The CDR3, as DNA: TGCAGCGTTACCGGGACAGGGCCTCTCCTAGCGGGGACCACCTACGAGCAGTACTTC. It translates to CSVTGTGPLLAGTTYEQYF.